The entry below describes one T cell receptor (beta chain). Its antigen is unknown. This entry belongs to a study of blood T cells in healthy people across ages. The study's findings and limits: In older individuals, TCR beta diversity per million T cells was lower, falling roughly linearly with age. Higher diversity, along with more naive CD4+ cells, distinguished long-lived donors from aged donors. Samples with more naive T cells showed higher observed beta diversity.

J lost 2 bases, V lost 4 bases, and 6 bases had no gene match. This CDR3 has 15 residues. At least 7 million PBMCs were isolated per sample. Together with a sample-barcoded 5' primer, a J-beta primer mix was included in a second PCR lasting roughly 7 to 11 cycles. TCRdb redid the calling of the 5' RACE reads with MiXCR, one entry per CDR3 protein. This table holds about a million distinct CDR3 sequences, just over 50% found once. The chain combines TRBV12-3 or TRBV12-4 with TRBJ2-3; TRBD1 aligns across 7 bases. This receptor was identified in a woman aged 55-69 years in good health. The sample consisted of blood. This CDR3 is CASSSEGQYTDTQYF. CDR3 in DNA: TGTGCCAGCAGTTCAGAGGGACAGTACACAGATACGCAGTATTTT.